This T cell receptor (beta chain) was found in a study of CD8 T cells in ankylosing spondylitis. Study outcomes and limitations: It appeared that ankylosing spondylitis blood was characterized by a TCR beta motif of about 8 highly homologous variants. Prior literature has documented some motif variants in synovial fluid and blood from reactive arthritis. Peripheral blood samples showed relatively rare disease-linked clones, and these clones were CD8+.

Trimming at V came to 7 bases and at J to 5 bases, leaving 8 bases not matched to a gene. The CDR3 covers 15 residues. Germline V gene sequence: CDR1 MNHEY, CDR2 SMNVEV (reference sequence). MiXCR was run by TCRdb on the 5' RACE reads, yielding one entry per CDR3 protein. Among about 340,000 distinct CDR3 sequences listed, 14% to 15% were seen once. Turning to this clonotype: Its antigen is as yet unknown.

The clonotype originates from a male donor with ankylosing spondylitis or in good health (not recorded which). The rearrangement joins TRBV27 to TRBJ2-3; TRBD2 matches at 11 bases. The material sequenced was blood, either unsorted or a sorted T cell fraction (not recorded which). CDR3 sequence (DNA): TGTGCCAGCACAATTAGCGGGGGGGCAGGAGATACGCAGTATTTT. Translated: CASTISGGAGDTQYF.